These 30 T cell receptor beta chains share one sample of origin, sequenced in a study of T-cell reconstitution after alpha-beta-depleted transplantation in children. Unique molecular identifiers were used in preparing the TCRbeta library. TCRdb called the PCR reads again in MiXCR, with one record for every CDR3 protein. The table has fewer than 550,000 distinct CDR3 sequences, roughly 16% seen once. The sequencing here drew on PBMCs, mostly from graft donor cells, taken 360 days after TCRalphabeta/CD19-depleted stem cell transplant. These receptors came from a boy under two years old who had a stem cell transplant for Wiskott-Aldrich syndrome, so the T cells may come from the graft donor.

The chain combines TRBV12-3 or TRBV12-4 with TRBJ1-5; D is uncertain. There are 12 residues in the CDR3. V lost 1 base and J 7 bases, leaving 5 bases between the germline ends. The CDR3 region is CASSLDSQPQHF. In nucleotides, the CDR3 is TGTGCCAGCAGTTTAGATAGCCAGCCCCAGCATTTT.

The V call is TRBV10-3, the J call TRBJ2-7; TRBD1 matches at 8 bases. V was clipped by 5 bases and J by 3 bases; unmatched bases: 3. The CDR3 has 13 residues. The germline V gene has CDR1 ENHRY and CDR2 SYGVKD. The DNA of the CDR3 is TGTGCCATCAGTTTGACAGGGGACTACGAGCAGTACTTC. Encoded protein: CAISLTGDYEQYF.

This clonotype has just a few counts. The rearrangement links TRBV5-1 to TRBJ2-1; 14 nucleotides align to TRBD2. Germline assignment: CDR1 SGHRS and CDR2 YFSETQ. The CDR3 is made up of 17 amino acids. V was pared by 6 bases and J by 5 bases, with 10 bases of the junction left unmatched. The CDR3 nucleotides are TGCGCCAGCACTACGGGACTAGCGGGAGAGGGAAACAATGAGCAGTTCTTC. Encoded protein: CASTTGLAGEGNNEQFF.

This clonotype was detected a few times. This chain uses TRBV20-1 with TRBJ2-3; possibly TRBD2 for D (6 bases). V lost 7 bases and J 1 base, leaving 12 bases between the germline ends. CDR3 length: 13 amino acids. CDR1 DFQATT and CDR2 SNEGSKA come from the germline V gene (reference sequence). The CDR3 sequence is CSGRTTGTDTQYF. In DNA, the CDR3 is TGCAGTGGTAGGACTACGGGCACAGATACGCAGTATTTT.

This clonotype was observed a few times. The V gene is TRBV11-3, the J gene TRBJ2-1; TRBD2 agrees at 12 bases. V was pared by 0 bases and J by 9 bases, with 3 bases of the junction left unmatched. This CDR3 is 15 amino acids long. Germline V lookup: CDR1 SGHNT, CDR2 YENEEA. CDR3 nucleotide sequence: TGTGCCAGCAGCTTAGATCCTAGCGGGGGGGGTGAGCAGTTCTTC. The encoded protein is CASSLDPSGGGEQFF.

This clonotype was seen many times. The J gene is TRBJ2-2, the V gene TRBV12-3 or TRBV12-4; a possible D gene is TRBD2 (5 bases). The CDR3 contains 12 residues. V was clipped by 3 bases and J by 6 bases, with 5 bases between them. CDR3 in amino acids: CASSLRAGELFF. The CDR3 nucleotides are TGTGCCAGCAGTTTGCGGGCCGGGGAGCTGTTTTTT.

In its sample, this clonotype was seen a few times. This chain joins TRBV4-3 and TRBJ2-2, with D possibly called TRBD1 or TRBD2 (6 bases each). The CDR3 spans 15 residues. Trimming stripped 1 base from V and 4 bases from J, with 10 bases between. Germline assignment: CDR1 LGHNA and CDR2 YSLEER. The CDR3 DNA is TGCGCCAGCAGCCAAGCGGGGGCAGGCACCGGGGAGCTGTTTTTT. Its protein is CASSQAGAGTGELFF.

This clonotype has more than one count but fewer than ten. CDR3 loop: CASSLGLTREQYF. CDR3 nucleotides: TGTGCCAGCAGTTTGGGACTGACACGCGAGCAGTACTTC. This sequence joins TRBV12-3 or TRBV12-4 and TRBJ2-7; possible D gene TRBD2, 6 bases. Trimming left V 3 bases short and J 6 bases short, with 12 bases between. The CDR3 runs 13 residues.

V is TRBV28 and J is TRBJ1-1; TRBD1 matches 10 bases. CDR1 MDHEN and CDR2 SYDVKM come from the germline V gene. This CDR3 region has 18 residues. Trimming at V came to 7 bases and at J to 4 bases, leaving 18 bases not matched to a gene. The CDR3 bases are TGTGCCAGCACCAAATCCCGGGACAGGGGACCTACGACCACTGAAGCTTTCTTT. Translated: CASTKSRDRGPTTTEAFF.

The chain recombines TRBV12-3 or TRBV12-4 with TRBJ2-2; D may match TRBD1 or TRBD2 (5 bases each). The germline V and J ends were trimmed by 8 bases and 0 bases, with 10 bases remaining between them. CDR3 length: 14 amino acids. In DNA form, the CDR3 reads TGTGCCAGCCACGGGGACCCGAACACCGGGGAGCTGTTTTTT. Protein: CASHGDPNTGELFF.

In this sample, this clonotype turned up a few times. The chain carries TRBV15 and TRBJ2-5, with D possibly matching TRBD2 (6 bases). CDR1 is LNHNV, CDR2 YYDKDF, per germline (reference sequence). Trimming removed 0 bases at V and 5 bases at J, with 22 bases between. There are 18 residues in the CDR3. The CDR3 is CATSRESNSGTLGETQYF. CDR3 bases: TGTGCCACCAGCAGAGAGAGCAATTCCGGGACTCTCGGGGAGACCCAGTACTTC.

The rearrangement links TRBV18 to TRBJ2-1, with 13 bases identical to TRBD2. Germline CDR1 reads KGHSH; CDR2 reads LQKENI. The CDR3 has 17 amino acids. Trimming cost V 6 bases and J 2 bases; bases outside gene matches: 7. The CDR3 protein is CASSVWTSGGPYNEQFF. CDR3 sequence (DNA): TGTGCCAGCTCCGTTTGGACTAGCGGGGGCCCCTACAATGAGCAGTTCTTC.

The chain couples TRBV27 to TRBJ2-7, with D possibly TRBD1 on 5 matching bases. The CDR3 consists of 14 residues. Germline lookup yields CDR1 MNHEY and CDR2 SMNVEV (reference sequence). V was shortened by 6 bases and J by 0 bases, with 12 bases between the two germline ends. CDR3 DNA sequence: TGTGCCAGCAGGCTGACAGTAAGCTCCTACGAGCAGTACTTC. Its protein product is CASRLTVSSYEQYF.

This chain joins TRBV5-1 and TRBJ1-4, with 11 bases identical to TRBD1. The CDR3 covers 15 residues. Germline trimming cut 8 bases from V and 7 bases from J; bases unmatched to any gene: 10. Germline V gene lookup returns CDR1 SGHRS and CDR2 YFSETQ. CDR3 sequence (DNA): TGCGCCAGGAGCCTTGGGGACAGGGGGAGTGAAAAACTGTTTTTT. Protein: CARSLGDRGSEKLFF.

In this sample, this clonotype turned up a few times. The V and J genes are TRBV29-1 and TRBJ2-5; the D gene is possibly TRBD2 (5 bases). Per germline, CDR1 SQVTM and CDR2 ANQGSEA. The CDR3 contains 16 residues. Between the trimmed V and J ends, which lost 4 bases and 3 bases, there was a span of 21 bases. The CDR3 sequence: CSVANTGEPAEETQYF. DNA for the CDR3: TGCAGCGTTGCGAACACCGGGGAGCCAGCCGAAGAGACCCAGTACTTC.

In this sample, this clonotype turned up a few times. This chain uses TRBV28 with TRBJ1-1; unclear D gene. Trimming removed 6 bases at V and 0 bases at J, with 14 bases between. This CDR3 contains 15 residues. Germline V gives CDR1 MDHEN, CDR2 SYDVKM. CDR3 DNA: TGTGCCAGCAGAGTTGCCGGAGGGATGAACACTGAAGCTTTCTTT. Its translation: CASRVAGGMNTEAFF.

The CDR3, as DNA: TGTGCCAGCAGTCAAGGACTTGCGGGGACCCAGTACTTC. It is translated as CASSQGLAGTQYF. The J gene is TRBJ2-5, the V gene TRBV12-3 or TRBV12-4; maybe TRBD2 (5 bases). This CDR3 is built from 13 residues. V lost 5 bases and J lost 7, with 14 bases in between.

V is TRBV10-3 and J is TRBJ2-7, with D unclear. Trimming took 10 bases from V and 5 from J, leaving 15 bases between them. In germline, CDR1 is ENHRY, CDR2 SYGVKD. The CDR3 has 12 residues. Here the CDR3 reads CATQAIGDEQYF. The CDR3 DNA follows: TGTGCCACGCAAGCTATTGGGGACGAGCAGTACTTC.

This clonotype was counted only a few times. V usage is TRBV27 and J usage is TRBJ2-1; 7 bases line up with TRBD2. Germline V lookup: CDR1 MNHEY, CDR2 SMNVEV (reference sequence). The trim removed 3 bases at V and 8 bases at J, leaving 10 bases unmatched. The CDR3 sequence is 15 residues long. CDR3 residues: CASSFLGTNSYEQFF. The CDR3 DNA reads as TGTGCCAGCAGTTTTTTGGGGACTAACAGCTATGAGCAGTTCTTC.

This clonotype was recorded a few times. The chain is built from TRBV18 and TRBJ2-3; the D gene is possibly TRBD2 (6 bases). V was clipped by 5 bases and J by 6 bases, with 18 bases between them. CDR1 is KGHSH, CDR2 LQKENI, per germline. This CDR3 has 15 amino acids. The DNA of the CDR3 is TGTGCCAGCTCAACACTACCGGGTGGAGGGGATACGCAGTATTTT. Amino acids: CASSTLPGGGDTQYF.

This clonotype appeared a few times. The chain carries TRBV5-4 and TRBJ2-3; 7 nucleotides agree with TRBD2. The germline V gene encodes CDR1 SGHNT and CDR2 YYREEE (reference sequence). J was trimmed by 2 bases and V by 3 bases; bases with no gene match: 6. The CDR3 length is 15 residues. DNA for the CDR3: TGTGCCAGCAGCTGGGGGGAGGGCCCCACAGATACGCAGTATTTT. Protein product: CASSWGEGPTDTQYF.

This clonotype has ten or more counts. The gene calls are TRBV30 and TRBJ2-6; TRBD1 or TRBD2 may be the D gene (6 bases each). CDR1 and CDR2 (germline): GTSNPN, SVGIG (reference sequence). Trimming cost V 2 bases and J 4 bases, with 21 bases left between them. The CDR3 is 18 amino acids. This CDR3 reads CAWSPHRGGPMGANVLTF. The DNA for the CDR3 is TGTGCCTGGAGTCCCCATCGTGGGGGGCCCATGGGGGCCAACGTCCTGACTTTC.

This clonotype occurred a few times. The chain links TRBV10-3 to TRBJ1-1; 9 nucleotides align to TRBD1. The CDR3 is made up of 15 amino acids. The germline V gene encodes CDR1 ENHRY and CDR2 SYGVKD. Trimming cost V 2 bases and J 3 bases; bases outside gene matches: 4. The CDR3 DNA follows: TGTGCCATCAGTGAGCAGACAGGGGGGGACACTGAAGCTTTCTTT. It is translated as CAISEQTGGDTEAFF.

This rearrangement joins TRBV28 to TRBJ2-3, with 7 bases aligning to TRBD1. In germline, CDR1 is MDHEN, CDR2 SYDVKM. Germline trimming cut 5 bases from V and 9 bases from J; bases unmatched to any gene: 8. The CDR3 runs 13 residues. For the CDR3, the DNA is TGTGCCAGCAGTGTGTTAACAGGGGTCACGCAGTATTTT. As protein: CASSVLTGVTQYF.

The rearrangement links TRBV29-1 to TRBJ2-5; D is uncertain. The CDR3 is 12 residues long. CDR1 and CDR2 (germline): SQVTM, ANQGSEA. V lost 7 bases and J 1 base, leaving 10 bases between the germline ends. The CDR3, as DNA: TGCAGCGAAAGACGGCTCCAAGAGACCCAGTACTTC. It is translated as CSERRLQETQYF.

This clonotype was observed a few times. The chain uses TRBV7-2 and TRBJ1-2; TRBD1 agrees at 8 bases. The germline V gene has CDR1 SGHTA and CDR2 FQGNSA. The ends lost 4 bases at V and 2 bases at J; junction bases unmatched: 3. CDR3 size: 14 residues. For the CDR3, the DNA is TGTGCCAGCAGCTCTAGGACAGGGAACTATGGCTACACCTTC. Protein product: CASSSRTGNYGYTF.

The J gene is TRBJ2-4, the V gene TRBV7-9; possibly TRBD2 for D (5 bases). Trimming stripped 8 bases from V and 4 bases from J, with 12 bases between. The CDR3 consists of 13 residues. Germline V gene sequence: CDR1 SEHNR, CDR2 FQNEAQ (reference sequence). DNA for the CDR3: TGTGCCAGCTATGGACTGAAAAAAAACATTCAGTACTTC. As protein: CASYGLKKNIQYF.

This clonotype was seen a handful of times. The chain couples TRBV5-6 to TRBJ2-1; 14 bases match TRBD2. The CDR3 extends over 15 amino acids. Trimming took 4 bases from V and 9 from J; bases not matched to a gene: 6. Germline CDR1 SGHDT, CDR2 YYEEEE. CDR3 residues: CASSLGLAGAVEQFF. The CDR3 DNA sequence: TGTGCCAGCAGCCTGGGACTAGCGGGAGCGGTTGAGCAGTTCTTC.

CDR3 bases: TGTGCCAGCAGCTTAGACGGACAGAACCCGCAAGAGACCCAGTACTTC. Translating it yields CASSLDGQNPQETQYF. The rearrangement joins TRBV11-3 to TRBJ2-5; a weak D match, TRBD1 (6 bases). V was shortened by 0 bases and J by 2 bases, with 13 bases between the two germline ends. Germline V gene sequence: CDR1 SGHNT, CDR2 YENEEA. The CDR3 runs to 16 residues.

J is TRBJ1-1 and V is TRBV20-1, with D unresolved. Germline-derived CDR1 and CDR2 are DFQATT and SNEGSKA (reference sequence). Trimming took 4 bases from V and 0 from J, leaving 6 bases between them. This CDR3 has 12 residues. The CDR3 region is CSAMSVNTEAFF. The CDR3 DNA is TGCAGTGCTATGTCTGTGAACACTGAAGCTTTCTTT.